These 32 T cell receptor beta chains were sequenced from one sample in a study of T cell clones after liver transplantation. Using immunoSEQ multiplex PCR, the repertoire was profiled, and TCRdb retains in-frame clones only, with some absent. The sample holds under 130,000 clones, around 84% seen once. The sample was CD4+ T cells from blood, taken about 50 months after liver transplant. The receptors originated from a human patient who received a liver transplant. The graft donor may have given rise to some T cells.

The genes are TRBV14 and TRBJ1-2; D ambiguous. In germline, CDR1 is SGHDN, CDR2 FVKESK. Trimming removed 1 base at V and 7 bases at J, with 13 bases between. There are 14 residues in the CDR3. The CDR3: CASSQGGISAGYTF. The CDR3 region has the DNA TGTGCCAGCAGCCAAGGGGGAATATCTGCTGGCTACACCTTC.

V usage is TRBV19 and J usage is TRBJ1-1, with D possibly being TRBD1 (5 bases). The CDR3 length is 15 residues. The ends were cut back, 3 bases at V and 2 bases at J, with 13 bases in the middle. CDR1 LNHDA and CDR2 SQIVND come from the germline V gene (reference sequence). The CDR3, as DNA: TGTGCCAGTAGTATGGGACTCCCGTTTAACACTGAAGCTTTCTTT. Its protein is CASSMGLPFNTEAFF.

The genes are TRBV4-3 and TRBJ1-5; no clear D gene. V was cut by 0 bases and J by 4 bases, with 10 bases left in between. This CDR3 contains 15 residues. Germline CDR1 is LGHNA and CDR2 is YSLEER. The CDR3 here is CASSQDGRPNQPQHF. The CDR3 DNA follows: TGCGCCAGCAGCCAAGACGGACGGCCTAATCAGCCCCAGCATTTT.

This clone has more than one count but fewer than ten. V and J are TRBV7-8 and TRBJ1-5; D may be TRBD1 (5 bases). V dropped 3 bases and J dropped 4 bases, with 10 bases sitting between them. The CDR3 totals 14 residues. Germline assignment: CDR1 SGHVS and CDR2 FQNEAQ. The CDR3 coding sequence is TGTGCCAGCAGCTTGGGGACTGTAAATCAGCCCCAGCATTTT. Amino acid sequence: CASSLGTVNQPQHF.

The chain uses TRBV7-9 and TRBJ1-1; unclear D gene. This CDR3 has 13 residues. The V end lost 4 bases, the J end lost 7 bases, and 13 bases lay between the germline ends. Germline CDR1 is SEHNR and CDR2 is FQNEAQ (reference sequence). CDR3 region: CASSYSAWDEAFF. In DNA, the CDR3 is TGTGCCAGCAGCTACTCGGCTTGGGATGAAGCTTTCTTT.

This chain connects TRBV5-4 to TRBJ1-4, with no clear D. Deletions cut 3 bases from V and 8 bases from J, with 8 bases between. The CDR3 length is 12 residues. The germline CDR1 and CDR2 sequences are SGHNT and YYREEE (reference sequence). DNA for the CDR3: TGTGCCAGCAGCTCGGGAGGGGAAAAACTGTTTTTT. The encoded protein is CASSSGGEKLFF.

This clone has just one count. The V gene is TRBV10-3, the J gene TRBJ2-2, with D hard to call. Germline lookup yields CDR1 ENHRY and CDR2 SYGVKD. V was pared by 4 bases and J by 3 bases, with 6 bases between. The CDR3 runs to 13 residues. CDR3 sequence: CAISALDTGELFF. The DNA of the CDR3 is TGTGCCATCAGTGCGTTGGACACCGGGGAGCTGTTTTTT.

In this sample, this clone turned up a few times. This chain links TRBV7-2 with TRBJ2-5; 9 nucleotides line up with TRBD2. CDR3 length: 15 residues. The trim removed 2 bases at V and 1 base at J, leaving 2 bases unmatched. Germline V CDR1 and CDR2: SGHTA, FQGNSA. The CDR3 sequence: CASSLSRGGQETQYF. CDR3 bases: TGTGCCAGCAGCTTATCGCGGGGGGGCCAAGAGACCCAGTACTTC.

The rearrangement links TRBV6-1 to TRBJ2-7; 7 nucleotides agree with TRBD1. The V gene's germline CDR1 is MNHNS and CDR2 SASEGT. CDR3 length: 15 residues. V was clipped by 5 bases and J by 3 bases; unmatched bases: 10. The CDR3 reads CASSSTGTLLYEQYF. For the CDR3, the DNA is TGTGCCAGCAGTTCGACAGGGACCCTCCTCTACGAGCAGTACTTC.

CDR3 DNA: TGCGCCAGCAGCACAACCGGGACTAGCTACGAGCAGTACTTC. This sequence encodes CASSTTGTSYEQYF. This sequence joins TRBV5-1 and TRBJ2-7, with 8 bases matching TRBD2. Trimming cost V 4 bases and J 3 bases; bases outside gene matches: 6. Germline V gene lookup returns CDR1 SGHRS and CDR2 YFSETQ. This CDR3 has 14 amino acids.

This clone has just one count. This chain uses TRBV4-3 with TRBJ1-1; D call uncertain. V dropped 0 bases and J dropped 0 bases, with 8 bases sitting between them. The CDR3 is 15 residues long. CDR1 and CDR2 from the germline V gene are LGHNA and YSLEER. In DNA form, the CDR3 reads TGCGCCAGCAGCCAAGATTTAGGGATGAACACTGAAGCTTTCTTT. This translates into CASSQDLGMNTEAFF.

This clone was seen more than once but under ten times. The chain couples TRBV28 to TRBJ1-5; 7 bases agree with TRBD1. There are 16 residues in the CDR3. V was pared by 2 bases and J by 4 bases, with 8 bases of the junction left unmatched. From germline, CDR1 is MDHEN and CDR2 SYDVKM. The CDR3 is CASSLSGTASNQPQHF. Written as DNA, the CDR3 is TGTGCCAGCAGTTTAAGCGGGACAGCGTCTAATCAGCCCCAGCATTTT.

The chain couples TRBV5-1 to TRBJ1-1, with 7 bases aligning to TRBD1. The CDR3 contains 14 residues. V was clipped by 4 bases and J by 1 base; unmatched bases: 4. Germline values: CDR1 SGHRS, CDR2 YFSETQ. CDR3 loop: CASSMDRTNTEAFF. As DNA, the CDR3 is TGCGCCAGCAGCATGGACAGGACGAACACTGAAGCTTTCTTT.

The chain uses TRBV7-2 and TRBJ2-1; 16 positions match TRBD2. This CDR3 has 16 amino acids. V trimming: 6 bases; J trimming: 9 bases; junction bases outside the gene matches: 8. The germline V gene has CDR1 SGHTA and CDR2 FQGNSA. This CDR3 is CASSQPGLAGGREQFF. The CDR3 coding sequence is TGTGCCAGCAGTCAACCGGGACTAGCGGGGGGGCGTGAGCAGTTCTTC.

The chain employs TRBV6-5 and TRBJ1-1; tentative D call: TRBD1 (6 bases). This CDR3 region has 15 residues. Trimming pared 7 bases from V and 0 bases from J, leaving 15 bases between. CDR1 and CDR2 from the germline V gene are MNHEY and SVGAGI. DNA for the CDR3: TGTGCCAGCAAAGTCGGGGGCTCCATGAACACTGAAGCTTTCTTT. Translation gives CASKVGGSMNTEAFF.

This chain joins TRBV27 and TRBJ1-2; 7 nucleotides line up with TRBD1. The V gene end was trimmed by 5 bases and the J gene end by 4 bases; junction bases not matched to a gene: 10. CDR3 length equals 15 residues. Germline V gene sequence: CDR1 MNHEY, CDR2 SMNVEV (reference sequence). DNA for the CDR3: TGTGCCAGCAGTCAAAGACAGGGTACCTCCTATGGCTACACCTTC. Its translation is CASSQRQGTSYGYTF.

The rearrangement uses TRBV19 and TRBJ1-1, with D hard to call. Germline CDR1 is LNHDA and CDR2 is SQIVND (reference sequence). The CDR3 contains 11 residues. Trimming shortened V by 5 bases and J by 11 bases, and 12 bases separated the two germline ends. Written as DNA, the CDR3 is TGTGCCAGTAGTTTCGGACGGCCGGCTTTCTTT. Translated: CASSFGRPAFF.

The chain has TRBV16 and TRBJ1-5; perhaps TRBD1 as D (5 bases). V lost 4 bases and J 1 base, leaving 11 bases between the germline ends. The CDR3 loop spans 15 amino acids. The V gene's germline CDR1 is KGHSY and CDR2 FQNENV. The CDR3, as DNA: TGTGCCAGCAGCCCGGGGCCCTCGAGCAATCAGCCCCAGCATTTT. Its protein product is CASSPGPSSNQPQHF.

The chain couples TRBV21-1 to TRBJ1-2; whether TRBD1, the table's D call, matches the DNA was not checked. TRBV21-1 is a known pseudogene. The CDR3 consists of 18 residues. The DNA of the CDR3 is TGTGCCAGCAGCAAAGGCGGGACAGACCCTACGACTAACTATGGCTACACCTTC. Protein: CASSKGGTDPTTNYGYTF.

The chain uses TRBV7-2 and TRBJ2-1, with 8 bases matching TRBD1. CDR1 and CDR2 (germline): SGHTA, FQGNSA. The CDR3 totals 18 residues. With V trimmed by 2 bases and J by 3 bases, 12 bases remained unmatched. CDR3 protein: CASSLKTGQGRFYNEQFF. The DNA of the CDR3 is TGTGCCAGCAGCTTAAAGACCGGACAGGGACGATTCTACAATGAGCAGTTCTTC.

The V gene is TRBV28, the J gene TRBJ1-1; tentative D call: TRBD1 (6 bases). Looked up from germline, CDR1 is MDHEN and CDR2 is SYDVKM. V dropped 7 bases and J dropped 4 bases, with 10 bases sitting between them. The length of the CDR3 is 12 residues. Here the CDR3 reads CASIGQTTEAFF. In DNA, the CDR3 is TGTGCCAGCATAGGACAGACCACTGAAGCTTTCTTT.

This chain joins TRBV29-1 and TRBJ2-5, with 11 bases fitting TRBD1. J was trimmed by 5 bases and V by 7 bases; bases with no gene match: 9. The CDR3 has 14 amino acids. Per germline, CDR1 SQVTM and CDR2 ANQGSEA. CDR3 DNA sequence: TGCAGCGGGACCGGGACAGGGGGAGGCGAGACCCAGTACTTC. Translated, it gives CSGTGTGGGETQYF.

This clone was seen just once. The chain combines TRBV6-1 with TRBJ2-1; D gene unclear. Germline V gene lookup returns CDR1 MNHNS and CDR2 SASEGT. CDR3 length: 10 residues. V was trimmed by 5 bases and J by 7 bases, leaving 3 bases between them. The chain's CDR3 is CASSRNEQFF. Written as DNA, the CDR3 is TGTGCCAGCAGTAGGAATGAGCAGTTCTTC.

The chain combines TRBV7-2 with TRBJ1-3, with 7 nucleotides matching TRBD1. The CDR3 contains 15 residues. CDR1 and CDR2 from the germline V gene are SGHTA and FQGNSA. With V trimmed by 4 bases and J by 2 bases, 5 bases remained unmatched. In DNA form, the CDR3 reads TGTGCCAGCAGCTACAGGGGCACAGCTGGAAACACCATATATTTT. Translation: CASSYRGTAGNTIYF.

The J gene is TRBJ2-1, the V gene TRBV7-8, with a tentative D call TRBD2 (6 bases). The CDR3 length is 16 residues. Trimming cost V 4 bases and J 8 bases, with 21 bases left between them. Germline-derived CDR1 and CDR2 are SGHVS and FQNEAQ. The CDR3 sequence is CASSSGSGRLRDEQFF. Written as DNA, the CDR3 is TGTGCCAGCAGCTCCGGGAGCGGCCGGCTGAGGGATGAGCAGTTCTTC. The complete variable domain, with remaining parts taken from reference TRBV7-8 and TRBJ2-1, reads GAGVSQSPRYKVAKRGQDVALRCDPISGHVSLFWYQQALGQGPEFLTYFQNEAQLDKSGLPSDRFFAERPEGSVSTLKIQRTQQEDSAVYLCASSSGSGRLRDEQFFGPGTRLTVL.

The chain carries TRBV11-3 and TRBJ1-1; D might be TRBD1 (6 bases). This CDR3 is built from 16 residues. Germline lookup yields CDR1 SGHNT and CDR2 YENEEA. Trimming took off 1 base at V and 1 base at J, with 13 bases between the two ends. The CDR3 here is CASSLGGGQPNTEAFF. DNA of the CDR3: TGTGCCAGCAGCTTAGGAGGCGGACAGCCGAACACTGAAGCTTTCTTT.

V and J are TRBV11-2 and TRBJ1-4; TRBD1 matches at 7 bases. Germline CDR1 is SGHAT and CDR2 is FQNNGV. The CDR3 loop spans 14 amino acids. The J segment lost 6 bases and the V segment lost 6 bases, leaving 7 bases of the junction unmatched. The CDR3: CASSYRRGHEKLFF. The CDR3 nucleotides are TGTGCCAGCAGTTACCGGAGGGGGCATGAAAAACTGTTTTTT.

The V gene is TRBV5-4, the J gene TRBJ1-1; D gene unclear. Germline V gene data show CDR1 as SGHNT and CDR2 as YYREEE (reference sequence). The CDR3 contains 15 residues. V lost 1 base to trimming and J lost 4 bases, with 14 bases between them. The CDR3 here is CASSLSRRAGTEAFF. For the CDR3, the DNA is TGTGCCAGCAGCTTGTCTCGAAGGGCGGGCACTGAAGCTTTCTTT.

The CDR3 bases are TGTGCCAGCAGCGTTTTAGGCGGGGGGGCAGATACGCAGTATTTT. Protein: CASSVLGGGADTQYF. The chain is built from TRBV9 and TRBJ2-3, with 9 bases identical to TRBD2. Germline V gene data show CDR1 as SGDLS and CDR2 as YYNGEE. The CDR3 is 15 amino acids. V was clipped by 2 bases and J by 4 bases; unmatched bases: 5.

The CDR3 sequence is CASSLKEYQGRGYEQYF. CDR3 DNA sequence: TGTGCCAGCAGCTTGAAGGAATATCAGGGTAGGGGCTACGAGCAGTACTTC. V gene TRBV5-5 combines with J gene TRBJ2-7, with a tentative D call TRBD1 (5 bases). The CDR3 consists of 17 residues. The germline gives CDR1 SGHKS, CDR2 YYEKEE (reference sequence). V lost 1 base, J lost 3 bases, and 20 bases lay in between. Using reference TRBV5-5 and TRBJ2-7 for the parts outside the CDR3, the full variable domain is DAGVTQSPTHLIKTRGQQVTLRCSPISGHKSVSWYQQVLGQGPQFIFQYYEKEERGRGNFPDRFSARQFPNYSSELNVNALLLGDSALYLCASSLKEYQGRGYEQYFGPGTRLTVT.

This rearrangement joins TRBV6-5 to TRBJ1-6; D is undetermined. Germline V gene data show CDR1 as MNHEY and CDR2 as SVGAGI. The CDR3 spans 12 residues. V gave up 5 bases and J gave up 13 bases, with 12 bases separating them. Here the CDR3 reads CASSQRPEPLHF. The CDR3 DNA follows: TGTGCCAGCAGTCAACGACCGGAGCCCCTCCACTTT.

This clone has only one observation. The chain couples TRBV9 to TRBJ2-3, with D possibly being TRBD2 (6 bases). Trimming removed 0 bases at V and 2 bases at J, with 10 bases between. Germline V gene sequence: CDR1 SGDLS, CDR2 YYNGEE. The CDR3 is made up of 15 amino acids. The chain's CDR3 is CASSVEGLNTDTQYF. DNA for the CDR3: TGTGCCAGCAGCGTAGAGGGACTCAACACAGATACGCAGTATTTT.